The text below deals with one T cell receptor (beta chain). The antigen remains unidentified. The sample belongs to a study of cytomegalovirus exposure and HLA in healthy donors. Across the whole study: Roughly 180 million T cells yielded more than 90 million unique TCR beta sequences, as an earlier analysis found.

Study results and limitations: Common viral pathogens were later found to be apparently linked to several of the most significant clusters.

The PCR ran on 60 Vbeta and 13 Jbeta primers. Repertoires were generated with immunoSEQ multiplex PCR, while TCRdb's copy carries only in-frame clones and drops some. This repertoire shows over 100,000 clones, around 77% found once; its top ten account for under 5%. The ends lost 4 bases at V and 5 bases at J; junction bases unmatched: 10. The CDR3 covers 17 residues. Healthy donors of bone marrow made up the group. Nominally healthy donors were sampled, though unrecorded immune exposures were likely. Material for sequencing was PBMCs. This receptor was identified in a male donor in good health and CMV-seropositive. The chain has TRBV23-1 and TRBJ1-6; 8 bases are shared with TRBD1. TRBV23-1 is noted as an ORF with a role that remains uncertain. CDR3 coding DNA: TGCGCCAGCAGTCCCCGGGAGGACAGGGCGCATAATTCACCCCTCCACTTT. It translates to CASSPREDRAHNSPLHF.